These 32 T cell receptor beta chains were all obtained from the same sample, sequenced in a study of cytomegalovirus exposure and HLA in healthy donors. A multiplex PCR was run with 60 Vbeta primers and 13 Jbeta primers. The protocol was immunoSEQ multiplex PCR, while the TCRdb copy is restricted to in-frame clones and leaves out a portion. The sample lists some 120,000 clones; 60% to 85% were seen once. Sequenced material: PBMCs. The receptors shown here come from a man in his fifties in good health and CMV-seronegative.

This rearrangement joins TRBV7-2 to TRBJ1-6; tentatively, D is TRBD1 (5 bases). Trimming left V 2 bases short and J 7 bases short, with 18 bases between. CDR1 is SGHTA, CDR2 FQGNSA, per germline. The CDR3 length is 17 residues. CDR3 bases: TGTGCCAGCAGCTTACGAGTACGGGGGGTAGCGAATTCACCCCTCCACTTT. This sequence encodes CASSLRVRGVANSPLHF.

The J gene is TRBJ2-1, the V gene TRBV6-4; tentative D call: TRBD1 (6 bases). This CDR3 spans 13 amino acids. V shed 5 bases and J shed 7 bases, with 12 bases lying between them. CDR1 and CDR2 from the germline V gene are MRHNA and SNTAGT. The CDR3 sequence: CASSLLRGNEQFF. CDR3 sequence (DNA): TGTGCCAGCAGTCTACTAAGGGGGAATGAGCAGTTCTTC.

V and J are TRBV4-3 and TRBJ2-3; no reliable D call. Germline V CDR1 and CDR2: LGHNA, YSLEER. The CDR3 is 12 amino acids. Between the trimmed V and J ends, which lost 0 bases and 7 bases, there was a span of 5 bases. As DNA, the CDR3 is TGCGCCAGCAGCCAAGATCAAAATACGCAGTATTTT. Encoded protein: CASSQDQNTQYF.

CDR3 region: CASSGNRDSPLHF. The CDR3 nucleotides are TGCGCCAGCAGCGGAAACAGGGATTCACCCCTCCACTTT. V usage is TRBV5-1 and J usage is TRBJ1-6; D may be TRBD1 (6 bases). The germline V gene encodes CDR1 SGHRS and CDR2 YFSETQ. Trimming left V 4 bases short and J 8 bases short, with 10 bases between. The CDR3 covers 13 residues.

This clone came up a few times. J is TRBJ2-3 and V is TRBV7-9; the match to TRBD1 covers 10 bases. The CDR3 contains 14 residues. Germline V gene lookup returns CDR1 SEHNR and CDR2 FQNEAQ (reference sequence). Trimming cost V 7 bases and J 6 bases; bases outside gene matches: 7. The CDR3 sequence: CASTQTGGWDTQYF. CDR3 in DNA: TGTGCCAGCACCCAGACAGGGGGCTGGGATACGCAGTATTTT.

CDR3 loop: CASSRTGLTYGYTF. As DNA, the CDR3 is TGTGCCAGCAGTCGGACAGGGCTGACCTATGGCTACACCTTC. The rearrangement joins TRBV6-1 to TRBJ1-2, with TRBD1 matching over 8 bases. Germline CDR1 is MNHNS and CDR2 is SASEGT. This CDR3 has 14 amino acids. The ends lost 5 bases at V and 4 bases at J; junction bases unmatched: 6.

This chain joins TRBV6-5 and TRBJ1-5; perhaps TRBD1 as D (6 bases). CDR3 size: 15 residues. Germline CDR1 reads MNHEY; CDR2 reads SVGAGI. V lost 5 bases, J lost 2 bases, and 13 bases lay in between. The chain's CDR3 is CASSLWGQRNQPQHF. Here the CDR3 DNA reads TGTGCCAGCAGTCTTTGGGGGCAGCGCAATCAGCCCCAGCATTTT.

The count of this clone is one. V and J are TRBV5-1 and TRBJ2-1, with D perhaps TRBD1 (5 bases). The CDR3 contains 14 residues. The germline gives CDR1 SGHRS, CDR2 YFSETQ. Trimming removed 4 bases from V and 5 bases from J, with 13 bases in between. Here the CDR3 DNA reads TGCGCCAGCAGCGTATACAGGAATCACAATGAGCAGTTCTTC. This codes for CASSVYRNHNEQFF.

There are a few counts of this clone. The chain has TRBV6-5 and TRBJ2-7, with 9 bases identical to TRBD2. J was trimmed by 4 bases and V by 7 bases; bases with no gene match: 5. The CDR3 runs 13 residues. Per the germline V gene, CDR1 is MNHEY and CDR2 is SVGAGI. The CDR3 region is CASTASGEYEQYF. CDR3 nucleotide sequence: TGTGCCAGCACTGCTAGCGGGGAATACGAGCAGTACTTC.

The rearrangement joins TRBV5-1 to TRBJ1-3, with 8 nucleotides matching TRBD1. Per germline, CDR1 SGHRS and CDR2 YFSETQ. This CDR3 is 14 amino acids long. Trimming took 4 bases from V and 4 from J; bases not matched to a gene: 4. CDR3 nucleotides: TGCGCCAGCAGCGTGACAGGGGCAGGAAACACCATATATTTT. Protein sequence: CASSVTGAGNTIYF.

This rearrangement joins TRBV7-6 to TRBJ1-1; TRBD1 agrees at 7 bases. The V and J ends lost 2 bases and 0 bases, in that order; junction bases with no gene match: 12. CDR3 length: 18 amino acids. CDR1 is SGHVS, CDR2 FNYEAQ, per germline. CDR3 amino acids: CASSLSVRGPRMNTEAFF. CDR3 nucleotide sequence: TGTGCCAGCAGCTTATCCGTAAGGGGGCCGCGAATGAACACTGAAGCTTTCTTT.

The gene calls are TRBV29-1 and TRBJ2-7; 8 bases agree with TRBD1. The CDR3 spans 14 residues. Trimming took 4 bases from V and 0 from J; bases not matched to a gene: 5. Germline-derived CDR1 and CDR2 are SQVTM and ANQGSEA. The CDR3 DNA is TGCAGCGTTGTACATACAGGGGGCTCCTACGAGCAGTACTTC. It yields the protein CSVVHTGGSYEQYF.

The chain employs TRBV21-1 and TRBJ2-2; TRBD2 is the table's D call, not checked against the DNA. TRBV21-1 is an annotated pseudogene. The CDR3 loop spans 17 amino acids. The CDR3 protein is CASSKGPSGGNTGELFF. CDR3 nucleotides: TGTGCCAGCAGCAAAGGTCCTAGCGGGGGGAACACCGGGGAGCTGTTTTTT.

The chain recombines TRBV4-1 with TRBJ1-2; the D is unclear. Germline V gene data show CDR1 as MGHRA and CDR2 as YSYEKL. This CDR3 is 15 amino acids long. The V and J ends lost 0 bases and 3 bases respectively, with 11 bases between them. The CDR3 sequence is CASSQDRRSYYGYTF. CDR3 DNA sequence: TGCGCCAGCAGCCAAGATCGCCGGAGCTACTATGGCTACACCTTC.

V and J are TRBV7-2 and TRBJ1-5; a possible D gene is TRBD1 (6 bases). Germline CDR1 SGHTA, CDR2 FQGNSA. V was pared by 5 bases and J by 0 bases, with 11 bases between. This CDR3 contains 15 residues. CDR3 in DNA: TGTGCCAGCAGCCCCTTAGGGGGTAGCAATCAGCCCCAGCATTTT. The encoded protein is CASSPLGGSNQPQHF.

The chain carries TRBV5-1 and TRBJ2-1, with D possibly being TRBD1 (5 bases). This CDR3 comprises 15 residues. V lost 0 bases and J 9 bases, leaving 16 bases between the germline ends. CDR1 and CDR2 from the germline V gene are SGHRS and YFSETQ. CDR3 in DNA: TGCGCCAGCAGCTTGGATTCGGCAAGGGGCTCTGAGCAGTTCTTC. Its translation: CASSLDSARGSEQFF.

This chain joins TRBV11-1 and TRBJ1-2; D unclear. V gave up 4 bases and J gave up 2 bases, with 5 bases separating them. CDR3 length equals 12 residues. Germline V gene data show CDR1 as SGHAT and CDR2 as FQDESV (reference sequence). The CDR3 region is CASSSRNYGYTF. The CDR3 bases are TGTGCCAGCAGCTCGCGGAACTATGGCTACACCTTC.

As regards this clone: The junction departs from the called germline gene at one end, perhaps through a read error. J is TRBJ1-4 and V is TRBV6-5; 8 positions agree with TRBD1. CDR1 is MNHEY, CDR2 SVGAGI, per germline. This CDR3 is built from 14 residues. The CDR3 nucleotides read TGTACCAGCAGCCCGGGACAGGTGGATGAAAAACTGTTTTTT. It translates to CTSSPGQVDEKLFF.

CDR3 DNA: TGTGCCAGCAGCCGCGGTGATACGCAGTATTTT. Protein: CASSRGDTQYF. The rearrangement links TRBV7-9 to TRBJ2-3; D remains unclear. Trimming stripped 5 bases from V and 6 bases from J, with 6 bases between. The CDR3 consists of 11 residues. Germline loops: CDR1 SEHNR, CDR2 FQNEAQ (reference sequence).

The DNA for the CDR3 is TGTGCCAGCAGTGAAGGCACGGGACAGGGGAACTATGGCTACACCTTC. As protein: CASSEGTGQGNYGYTF. The chain combines TRBV6-1 with TRBJ1-2; 10 bases fit TRBD1. Germline V gene lookup returns CDR1 MNHNS and CDR2 SASEGT. This CDR3 has 16 amino acids. The J segment lost 2 bases and the V segment lost 1 base, leaving 4 bases of the junction unmatched.

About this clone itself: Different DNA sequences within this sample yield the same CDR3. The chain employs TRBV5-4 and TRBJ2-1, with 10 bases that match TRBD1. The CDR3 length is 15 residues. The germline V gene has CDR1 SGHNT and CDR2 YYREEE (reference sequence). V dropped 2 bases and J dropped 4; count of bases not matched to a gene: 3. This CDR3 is CASSLDRGLYNEQFF. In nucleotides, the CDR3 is TGTGCCAGCAGCTTAGACAGGGGGCTTTACAATGAGCAGTTCTTC.

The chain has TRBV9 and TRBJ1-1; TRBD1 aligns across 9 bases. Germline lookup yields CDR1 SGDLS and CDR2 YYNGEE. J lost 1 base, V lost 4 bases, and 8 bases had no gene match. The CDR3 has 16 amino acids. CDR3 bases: TGTGCCAGCAGCTCGGACAGGGGAGAGGGGAACACTGAAGCTTTCTTT. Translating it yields CASSSDRGEGNTEAFF.

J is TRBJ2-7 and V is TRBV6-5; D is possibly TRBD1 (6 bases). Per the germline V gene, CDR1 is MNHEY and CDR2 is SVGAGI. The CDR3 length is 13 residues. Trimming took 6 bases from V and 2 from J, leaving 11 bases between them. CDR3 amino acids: CASSRPGAYEQYF. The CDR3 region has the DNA TGTGCCAGCAGCAGACCAGGGGCCTACGAGCAGTACTTC.

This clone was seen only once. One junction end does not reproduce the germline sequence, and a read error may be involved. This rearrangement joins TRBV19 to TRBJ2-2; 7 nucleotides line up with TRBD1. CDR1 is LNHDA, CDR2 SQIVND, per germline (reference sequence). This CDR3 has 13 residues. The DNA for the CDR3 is TGTGCCAGTACTATAGGACAGGCCGGGGAGCTGTTTTTT. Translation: CASTIGQAGELFF.

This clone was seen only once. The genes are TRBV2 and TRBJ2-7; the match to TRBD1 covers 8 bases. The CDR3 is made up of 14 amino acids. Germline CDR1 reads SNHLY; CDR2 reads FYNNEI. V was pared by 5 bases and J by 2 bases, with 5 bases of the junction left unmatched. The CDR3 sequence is CASSTTGATYEQYF. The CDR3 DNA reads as TGTGCCAGCAGTACGACAGGGGCCACCTACGAGCAGTACTTC.

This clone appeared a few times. CDR3 loop: CASSPGLAREQYV. DNA for the CDR3: TGTGCCAGCAGTCCGGGACTAGCTCGGGAGCAGTACGTC. The genes are TRBV7-8 and TRBJ2-7; 9 nucleotides match TRBD2. Looked up from germline, CDR1 is SGHVS and CDR2 is FQNEAQ. CDR3 length: 13 residues. The J segment lost 7 bases and the V segment lost 6 bases, leaving 7 bases of the junction unmatched.

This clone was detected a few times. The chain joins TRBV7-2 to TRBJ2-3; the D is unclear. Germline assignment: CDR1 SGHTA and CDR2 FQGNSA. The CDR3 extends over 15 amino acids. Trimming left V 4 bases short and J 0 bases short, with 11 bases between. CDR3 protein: CASSSSLGSTDTQYF. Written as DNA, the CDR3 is TGTGCCAGCAGCTCTAGTCTCGGCAGCACAGATACGCAGTATTTT.

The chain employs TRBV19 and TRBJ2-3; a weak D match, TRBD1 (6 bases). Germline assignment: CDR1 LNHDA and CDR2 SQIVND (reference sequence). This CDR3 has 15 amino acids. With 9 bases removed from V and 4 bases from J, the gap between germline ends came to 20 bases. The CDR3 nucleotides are TGTGCCAGCCAGATGGAGGTTGGGGGCGCAGATACGCAGTATTTT. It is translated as CASQMEVGGADTQYF.

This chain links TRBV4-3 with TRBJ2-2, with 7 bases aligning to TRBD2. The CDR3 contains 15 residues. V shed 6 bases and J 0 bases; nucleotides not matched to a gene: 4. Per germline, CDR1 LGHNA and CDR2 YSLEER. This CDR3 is CASSETSANTGELFF. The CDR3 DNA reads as TGCGCCAGCAGTGAAACTAGCGCGAACACCGGGGAGCTGTTTTTT.

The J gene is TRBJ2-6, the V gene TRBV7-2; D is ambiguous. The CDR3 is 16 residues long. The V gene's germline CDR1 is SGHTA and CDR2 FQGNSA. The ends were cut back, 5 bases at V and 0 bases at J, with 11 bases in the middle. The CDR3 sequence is CASSLAVFSGANVLTF. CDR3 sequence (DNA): TGTGCCAGCAGCCTGGCAGTCTTCTCTGGGGCCAACGTCCTGACTTTC.

The DNA for the CDR3 is TGCGCCAGCAGCGAGGAGCTGAACACTGAAGCTTTCTTT. As protein: CASSEELNTEAFF. The chain recombines TRBV5-1 with TRBJ1-1; D is unresolved. Germline CDR1 and CDR2: SGHRS and YFSETQ. Trimming cost V 4 bases and J 0 bases, with 7 bases left between them. The CDR3 covers 13 residues.

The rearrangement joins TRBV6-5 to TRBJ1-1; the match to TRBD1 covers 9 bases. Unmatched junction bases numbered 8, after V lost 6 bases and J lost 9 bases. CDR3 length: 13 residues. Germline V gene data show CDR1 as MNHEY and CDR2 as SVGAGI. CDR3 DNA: TGTGCCAGCAGACCTCTGACAGGGGGTAAAGCTTTCTTT. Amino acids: CASRPLTGGKAFF.